These 32 T cell receptor beta chains were all obtained from the same sample, sequenced in a study of OX40 agonist ivuxolimab in advanced cancers. Measured with immunoSEQ multiplex PCR; TCRdb has only the in-frame clones, and not every one. Of 45,000 to 65,000 clones listed, roughly 87% are singletons. Material: CD4+ or CD8+ T cells sorted from blood, obtained in a trial of the OX40 agonist ivuxolimab. The source of these receptors is an adult with an advanced solid tumor such as melanoma, head and neck, liver or kidney cancer.

V and J are TRBV29-1 and TRBJ2-3; a possible D gene is TRBD1 (6 bases). Germline CDR1 is SQVTM and CDR2 is ANQGSEA. The CDR3 sequence is 14 residues long. V lost 2 bases, J lost 4 bases, and 13 bases lay in between. The CDR3 here is CSVELGDTPDTQYF. The CDR3 DNA sequence: TGCAGCGTTGAACTCGGGGACACCCCAGATACGCAGTATTTT.

The genes are TRBV13 and TRBJ1-1; 7 nucleotides align to TRBD1. V was pared by 4 bases and J by 1 base, with 3 bases of the junction left unmatched. This CDR3 comprises 14 residues. The germline CDR1 and CDR2 sequences are PRHDT and FYEKMQ (reference sequence). CDR3 amino acids: CASSWGQPNTEAFF. The CDR3 DNA sequence: TGTGCCAGCAGCTGGGGACAGCCGAACACTGAAGCTTTCTTT. The full variable domain, completed using reference TRBV13 and TRBJ1-1, is AAGVIQSPRHLIKEKRETATLKCYPIPRHDTVYWYQQGPGQDPQFLISFYEKMQSDKGSIPDRFSAQQFSDYHSELNMSSLELGDSALYFCASSWGQPNTEAFFGQGTRLTVV.

This clone was recorded only once. The rearrangement links TRBV6-6 to TRBJ2-7, with D possibly being TRBD1 (6 bases). Germline V CDR1 and CDR2: MNHNY, SVGAGI (reference sequence). V lost 0 bases and J 5 bases, leaving 14 bases between the germline ends. The CDR3 length is 15 residues. CDR3 in DNA: TGTGCCAGCAGTTACTCCTCGTCAGGGGCTGACGAGCAGTACTTC. This translates into CASSYSSSGADEQYF.

This clone was seen more than once but under ten times. The J gene is TRBJ1-5, the V gene TRBV28; 11 nucleotides line up with TRBD1. This CDR3 comprises 17 residues. The germline V gene has CDR1 MDHEN and CDR2 SYDVKM. Unmatched junction bases numbered 10, after V lost 2 bases and J lost 7 bases. CDR3 loop: CASSLPAGTGGRQPQHF. In nucleotides, the CDR3 is TGTGCCAGCAGTTTACCCGCAGGGACAGGGGGAAGGCAGCCCCAGCATTTT.

This clone was detected once. The J gene is TRBJ2-7, the V gene TRBV6-6; D not certain. This CDR3 is 13 amino acids long. The V gene's germline CDR1 is MNHNY and CDR2 SVGAGI (reference sequence). V was trimmed by 0 bases and J by 3 bases, leaving 6 bases between them. The CDR3 is CASSYSASYEQYF. The CDR3, as DNA: TGTGCCAGCAGTTACTCTGCTAGCTACGAGCAGTACTTC.

This rearrangement joins TRBV29-1 to TRBJ1-2, with D perhaps matching TRBD1 (5 bases). The CDR3 covers 13 residues. The germline CDR1 and CDR2 sequences are SQVTM and ANQGSEA. V lost 3 bases and J 4 bases, leaving 12 bases between the germline ends. The chain's CDR3 is CSVEGGESYGYTF. Written as DNA, the CDR3 is TGCAGCGTTGAGGGGGGTGAGAGCTATGGCTACACCTTC.

This rearrangement joins TRBV7-9 to TRBJ2-7; D unresolved. The ends were cut back, 7 bases at V and 4 bases at J, with 14 bases in the middle. CDR1 is SEHNR and CDR2 is FQNEAQ in the germline V gene (reference sequence). The CDR3 contains 13 residues. The CDR3 region has the DNA TGTGCCAGCACCCCTCCGAGCTCGTACGAGCAGTACTTC. It specifies CASTPPSSYEQYF.

The CDR3 region is CASSLGLGSGGFEKLFF. The CDR3 DNA reads as TGTGCCAGCAGCTTAGGCCTTGGCTCAGGGGGATTTGAAAAACTGTTTTTT. The chain is built from TRBV7-9 and TRBJ1-4; TRBD1 matches at 7 bases. J gave up 7 bases and V 1 base, and 12 bases lay outside the gene matches. The CDR3 runs 17 residues. Germline CDR1 is SEHNR and CDR2 is FQNEAQ (reference sequence).

This chain joins TRBV7-6 and TRBJ1-3, with unresolved D. From germline, CDR1 is SGHVS and CDR2 FNYEAQ. V was shortened by 5 bases and J by 4 bases, with 15 bases between the two germline ends. The length of the CDR3 is 15 residues. Here the CDR3 DNA reads TGTGCCAGCAGCGAGAGTGCTGGTCAAGGAAACACCATATATTTT. Translated: CASSESAGQGNTIYF.

The chain is built from TRBV10-3 and TRBJ1-1; TRBD1 matches 8 bases. From germline, CDR1 is ENHRY and CDR2 SYGVKD. V was clipped by 6 bases and J by 7 bases; unmatched bases: 4. The CDR3 sequence is 12 residues long. The CDR3 nucleotides read TGTGCCATCAGCCAGGACAGGGATGAAGCTTTCTTT. Its protein product is CAISQDRDEAFF.

This clone was counted a few times. This chain uses TRBV2 with TRBJ2-5, with D hard to call. Trimming took 7 bases from V and 5 from J, leaving 8 bases between them. The CDR3 is 11 residues long. Germline-derived CDR1 and CDR2 are SNHLY and FYNNEI. The CDR3 is CASTHGETQYF. CDR3 nucleotide sequence: TGTGCCAGCACCCACGGGGAGACCCAGTACTTC.

The rearrangement uses TRBV28 and TRBJ2-5; TRBD2 agrees at 9 bases. CDR3 size: 16 residues. V shed 4 bases and J 5 bases; nucleotides not matched to a gene: 11. Germline assignment: CDR1 MDHEN and CDR2 SYDVKM. CDR3 sequence (DNA): TGTGCCAGCAGTTCCCCGGCGGGGGGGCTGGGGGAGACCCAGTACTTC. Its translation is CASSSPAGGLGETQYF.

This clone was recorded only once. J is TRBJ2-1 and V is TRBV4-3; a weak D match, TRBD2 (6 bases). The CDR3 is made up of 15 amino acids. Germline V lookup: CDR1 LGHNA, CDR2 YSLEER. The V end was cut by 0 bases, the J end by 14 bases, with 20 bases between. The CDR3 spells CASSQEMTRNAAKFF. CDR3 in DNA: TGCGCCAGCAGCCAAGAGATGACTAGAAATGCGGCGAAGTTCTTC.

The chain carries TRBV4-1 and TRBJ1-5; 7 bases fit TRBD1. J gave up 6 bases and V 4 bases, and 3 bases lay outside the gene matches. This CDR3 comprises 13 residues. Germline lookup yields CDR1 MGHRA and CDR2 YSYEKL. The CDR3 DNA is TGCGCCAGCAGCCCGACAGGGACTCAGCCCCAGCATTTT. Encoded protein: CASSPTGTQPQHF.

The V gene is TRBV11-3, the J gene TRBJ2-3; the D is unclear. This CDR3 has 18 residues. Trimming removed 0 bases from V and 1 base from J, with 17 bases in between. Germline-derived CDR1 and CDR2 are SGHNT and YENEEA. The CDR3: CASSLDNTSLFGTDTQYF. As DNA, the CDR3 is TGTGCCAGCAGCTTAGATAACACTTCTCTTTTTGGCACAGATACGCAGTATTTT.

This chain joins TRBV7-9 and TRBJ1-3, with D possibly matching TRBD1 (5 bases). CDR1 and CDR2 (germline): SEHNR, FQNEAQ (reference sequence). The CDR3 has 15 amino acids. The V end was cut by 5 bases, the J end by 0 bases, with 11 bases between. CDR3 sequence: CASSKRDGSGNTIYF. The DNA for the CDR3 is TGTGCCAGCAGCAAAAGGGACGGCTCTGGAAACACCATATATTTT.

The chain uses TRBV5-6 and TRBJ1-2; 9 bases match TRBD1. With 4 bases clipped from V and 4 bases from J, the junction kept 11 bases outside the gene matches. Germline loops: CDR1 SGHDT, CDR2 YYEEEE. This CDR3 has 16 amino acids. CDR3: CASSPTGGEFSYGYTF. The CDR3 DNA sequence: TGTGCCAGCAGCCCTACAGGGGGCGAATTTTCCTATGGCTACACCTTC.

This rearrangement joins TRBV14 to TRBJ1-2; D not certain. The CDR3 covers 16 residues. Trimming removed 0 bases at V and 3 bases at J, with 14 bases between. Germline lookup yields CDR1 SGHDN and CDR2 FVKESK. CDR3 sequence (DNA): TGTGCCAGCAGCCAAGATCGCGGCAGTAGAGACTATGGCTACACCTTC. Its protein product is CASSQDRGSRDYGYTF.

Notes on this clone: Other DNA sequences in the sample encode the same CDR3. The rearrangement uses TRBV27 and TRBJ1-1, with D uncertain. Germline CDR1 and CDR2: MNHEY and SMNVEV (reference sequence). CDR3 size: 15 residues. V lost 3 bases and J 2 bases, leaving 13 bases between the germline ends. CDR3 loop: CASSLLGQANTEAFF. Written as DNA, the CDR3 is TGTGCCAGCAGTTTGTTAGGGCAGGCTAACACTGAAGCTTTCTTT.

As regards this clone: This CDR3 is also generated by other DNA sequences in the sample. The chain couples TRBV9 to TRBJ1-1, with unresolved D. Germline CDR1 and CDR2: SGDLS and YYNGEE. V dropped 2 bases and J dropped 1 base, with 6 bases sitting between them. The length of the CDR3 is 13 residues. DNA of the CDR3: TGTGCCAGCAGCGTCGCGGGGAACACTGAAGCTTTCTTT. Translation: CASSVAGNTEAFF.

The chain combines TRBV15 with TRBJ2-2; possibly TRBD2 for D (5 bases). Germline V gene data show CDR1 as LNHNV and CDR2 as YYDKDF (reference sequence). There are 14 residues in the CDR3. V was shortened by 5 bases and J by 3 bases, with 10 bases between the two germline ends. The CDR3 DNA is TGTGCCACCAGCTGGGGAGATCACACCGGGGAGCTGTTTTTT. This encodes CATSWGDHTGELFF.

The J gene is TRBJ2-1, the V gene TRBV5-1, with 10 nucleotides matching TRBD2. The germline V gene encodes CDR1 SGHRS and CDR2 YFSETQ. The CDR3 runs to 15 residues. After removal of 7 bases from V and 4 bases from J, the junction contained 8 bases not matched to a gene. The CDR3: CASGKSGGEYNEQFF. In DNA, the CDR3 is TGCGCCAGCGGGAAGAGCGGGGGGGAATACAATGAGCAGTTCTTC. The whole variable domain, filled in from reference TRBV5-1 and TRBJ2-1, reads KAGVTQTPRYLIKTRGQQVTLSCSPISGHRSVSWYQQTPGQGLQFLFEYFSETQRNKGNFPGRFSGRQFSNSRSEMNVSTLELGDSALYLCASGKSGGEYNEQFFGPGTRLTVL.

This chain links TRBV2 with TRBJ2-2; 7 bases are a match to TRBD1. In germline, CDR1 is SNHLY, CDR2 FYNNEI. CDR3 length: 17 amino acids. J was trimmed by 6 bases and V by 6 bases; bases with no gene match: 16. CDR3 DNA: TGTGCCAGCAGGAGGGGGCTGGCAAAAGTCGTGGCCGGGGAGCTGTTTTTT. Protein sequence: CASRRGLAKVVAGELFF.

The CDR3 nucleotides read TGCGCCAGCAGTGAGGGTAGTTTGGGACAGGAGAACTATGGCTACACCTTC. Its translation: CASSEGSLGQENYGYTF. This chain joins TRBV10-1 and TRBJ1-2; TRBD1 agrees at 8 bases. With V trimmed by 2 bases and J by 2 bases, 10 bases remained unmatched. Per germline, CDR1 WNHNN and CDR2 SYGVQD (reference sequence). The CDR3 runs to 17 residues.

By sample share, this clone is medium-sized. The genes are TRBV7-6 and TRBJ2-7, with 7 positions matching TRBD1. The CDR3 covers 16 residues. V lost 1 base and J lost 4; bases outside the gene matches: 10. Per germline, CDR1 SGHVS and CDR2 FNYEAQ. CDR3 DNA: TGTGCCAGCAGCTTAGACAGCCGGGACAGCCGGTACGAGCAGTACTTC. Its translation is CASSLDSRDSRYEQYF.

The chain joins TRBV28 to TRBJ1-1, with 8 bases matching TRBD1. The CDR3 has 16 residues. Germline V gives CDR1 MDHEN, CDR2 SYDVKM. The ends lost 7 bases at V and 5 bases at J; junction bases unmatched: 15. DNA for the CDR3: TGTGCCAGCACCCGCCCCACAGGGGGATTGAGGACTGAAGCTTTCTTT. Translating it yields CASTRPTGGLRTEAFF.

The rearrangement links TRBV5-6 to TRBJ2-1; D is uncertain. CDR1 and CDR2 from the germline V gene are SGHDT and YYEEEE. This CDR3 has 15 amino acids. The V gene lost 4 bases and the J gene lost 4 bases, with 15 bases spanning the gap. Here the CDR3 reads CASSAGPGPYNEQFF. The CDR3 DNA follows: TGTGCCAGCAGCGCCGGGCCCGGCCCTTACAATGAGCAGTTCTTC.

J is TRBJ2-3 and V is TRBV7-3, with TRBD2 matching over 9 bases. The CDR3 runs 15 residues. The ends lost 4 bases at V and 6 bases at J; junction bases unmatched: 8. The germline CDR1 and CDR2 sequences are SGHTA and FQGTGA. CDR3 DNA sequence: TGTGCCAGCAGCTCCTTAGCGGGGGCCTTGGATACGCAGTATTTT. Protein product: CASSSLAGALDTQYF.

This chain uses TRBV2 with TRBJ2-1; 8 bases match TRBD2. V trimming: 7 bases; J trimming: 0 bases; junction bases outside the gene matches: 8. This CDR3 contains 16 residues. Germline CDR1 and CDR2: SNHLY and FYNNEI. The CDR3 DNA reads as TGTGCCAGCACGTCCCGGGGGGGGAGCTCCTACAATGAGCAGTTCTTC. This codes for CASTSRGGSSYNEQFF.

The rearrangement joins TRBV28 to TRBJ2-1; the D gene is possibly TRBD2 (5 bases). The CDR3 consists of 13 residues. V was clipped by 3 bases and J by 5 bases, with 8 bases between them. Germline CDR1 and CDR2: MDHEN and SYDVKM. The CDR3 is CASSFRGDNEQFF. In nucleotides, the CDR3 is TGTGCCAGCAGTTTTCGGGGTGACAATGAGCAGTTCTTC. The variable domain in full, with the rest retrieved from reference TRBV28 and TRBJ2-1, is DVKVTQSSRYLVKRTGEKVFLECVQDMDHENMFWYRQDPGLGLRLIYFSYDVKMKEKGDIPEGYSVSREKKERFSLILESASTNQTSMYLCASSFRGDNEQFFGPGTRLTVL.

The rearrangement joins TRBV28 to TRBJ2-1, with a weak D call TRBD2 (6 bases). The germline V and J ends were trimmed by 8 bases and 7 bases, with 15 bases remaining between them. CDR3 length: 13 amino acids. Germline V gene data show CDR1 as MDHEN and CDR2 as SYDVKM. The CDR3 DNA is TGTGCCAGCGCCCCGGGACTTTTTAATGAGCAGTTCTTC. Amino acid sequence: CASAPGLFNEQFF.

The chain recombines TRBV19 with TRBJ2-7; D remains ambiguous. Trimming stripped 5 bases from V and 3 bases from J, with 17 bases between. The V gene's germline CDR1 is LNHDA and CDR2 SQIVND (reference sequence). CDR3 length: 15 amino acids. The CDR3 nucleotides are TGTGCCAGTAGTCCCCTAGGATTGAGACACTACGAGCAGTACTTC. Translated: CASSPLGLRHYEQYF.